A single count supports the clone carrying this T cell receptor beta chain. Repertoires were generated with immunoSEQ multiplex PCR, while TCRdb's copy carries only in-frame clones and drops some. The sample carries some 96,000 clones, around nine tenths recorded once. The data originate from a study of T cell responses to AZD1222 COVID-19 vaccine. Trimming removed 4 bases at V and 0 bases at J, with 19 bases between. The CDR3 extends over 19 amino acids. The germline CDR1 and CDR2 sequences are SGHDN and FVKESK. The chain combines TRBV14 with TRBJ2-6; possible D gene TRBD1, 6 bases. This TCR came from an adult who received the AZD1222 COVID-19 vaccine. This sample comprised peripheral blood, obtained 28 days after the second AZD1222 dose. The chain's CDR3 is CASSPIRPGQASGANVLTF. The DNA of the CDR3 is TGTGCCAGCAGCCCGATCAGGCCGGGACAAGCCTCTGGGGCCAACGTCCTGACTTTC.